Below are 9 T cell receptor beta chains sequenced from a single sample in a study of blood T cell repertoires in COVID-19. Repertoires were generated with immunoSEQ multiplex PCR, while TCRdb's copy carries only in-frame clones and drops some. The table has roughly 300,000 clones, roughly 86% seen once; the top ten hold just under 9.5%. Sequences were obtained from peripheral blood. The receptors stem from a man aged 18 to 29 with active or convalescent COVID-19.

J is TRBJ2-1 and V is TRBV20-1; D unresolved. With 0 bases removed from V and 6 bases from J, the gap between germline ends came to 3 bases. This CDR3 spans 11 amino acids. CDR1 and CDR2 from the germline V gene are DFQATT and SNEGSKA (reference sequence). The CDR3 spells CSARDLNEQFF. The CDR3 nucleotides read TGCAGTGCTAGAGATCTCAATGAGCAGTTCTTC.

CDR3 nucleotides: TGCGCCAGCAGCTTGGTGGTAGGACAGGGGGACTATGGCTACACCTTC. It translates to CASSLVVGQGDYGYTF. The chain couples TRBV5-1 to TRBJ1-2; 10 bases are a match to TRBD1. The CDR3 loop spans 16 amino acids. The germline CDR1 and CDR2 sequences are SGHRS and YFSETQ. J lost 3 bases, V lost 0 bases, and 5 bases had no gene match.

V and J are TRBV2 and TRBJ1-3; D is perhaps TRBD1 (5 bases). The CDR3 has 15 residues. CDR1 is SNHLY, CDR2 FYNNEI, per germline. V was trimmed by 6 bases and J by 0 bases, leaving 12 bases between them. The DNA for the CDR3 is TGTGCCAGCAGAGTAGACAGCCTCTCTGGAAACACCATATATTTT. It yields the protein CASRVDSLSGNTIYF.

The chain recombines TRBV5-8 with TRBJ1-1; D gene ambiguous. The CDR3 length is 13 residues. The germline CDR1 and CDR2 sequences are SGHTS and YDEGEE. The germline V and J ends were trimmed by 0 bases and 7 bases, with 10 bases remaining between them. The CDR3 bases are TGTGCCAGCAGCTTGGCCGGGAATCTTGAAGCTTTCTTT. Translation: CASSLAGNLEAFF.

The chain carries TRBV10-1 and TRBJ2-3; tentatively, D is TRBD1 (6 bases). The length of the CDR3 is 15 residues. The V and J ends lost 0 bases and 11 bases respectively, with 18 bases between them. The V gene's germline CDR1 is WNHNN and CDR2 SYGVQD (reference sequence). The CDR3 DNA reads TGCGCCAGCAGTGAGTCCGCAGGGGCTCTCCCGTTGCAGTATTTT. This codes for CASSESAGALPLQYF.

This sequence joins TRBV10-3 and TRBJ2-7; tentative D call: TRBD1 (6 bases). Germline-derived CDR1 and CDR2 are ENHRY and SYGVKD. The CDR3 runs 14 residues. Trimming cost V 10 bases and J 7 bases, with 23 bases left between them. CDR3 region: CATWDTIGEGEQYF. CDR3 DNA sequence: TGTGCCACCTGGGACACTATAGGGGAAGGGGAGCAGTACTTC.

In its sample, this clone was seen once. The chain combines TRBV19 with TRBJ1-3; 9 bases match TRBD1. The germline V gene has CDR1 LNHDA and CDR2 SQIVND (reference sequence). The CDR3 is made up of 17 amino acids. After removal of 5 bases from V and 4 bases from J, the junction contained 12 bases not matched to a gene. This CDR3 reads CASSFWEGQGTGNTIYF. Here the CDR3 DNA reads TGTGCCAGTAGTTTCTGGGAAGGACAGGGGACAGGAAACACCATATATTTT.

The J gene is TRBJ1-5, the V gene TRBV6-5, with D maybe TRBD1 (6 bases). The V gene's germline CDR1 is MNHEY and CDR2 SVGAGI. V lost 7 bases and J 7 bases, leaving 17 bases between the germline ends. This CDR3 spans 14 amino acids. CDR3 in amino acids: CASNPGQSGQPQHF. Written as DNA, the CDR3 is TGTGCCAGCAACCCTGGACAGTCTGGCCAGCCCCAGCATTTT.

This clone was counted only a few times. The rearrangement uses TRBV4-1 and TRBJ2-2; no clear D. From germline, CDR1 is MGHRA and CDR2 YSYEKL. V lost 1 base and J 4 bases, leaving 7 bases between the germline ends. The CDR3 spans 14 residues. CDR3 in amino acids: CASSQVSGTGELFF. The DNA for the CDR3 is TGCGCCAGCAGCCAAGTCTCCGGCACCGGGGAGCTGTTTTTT.